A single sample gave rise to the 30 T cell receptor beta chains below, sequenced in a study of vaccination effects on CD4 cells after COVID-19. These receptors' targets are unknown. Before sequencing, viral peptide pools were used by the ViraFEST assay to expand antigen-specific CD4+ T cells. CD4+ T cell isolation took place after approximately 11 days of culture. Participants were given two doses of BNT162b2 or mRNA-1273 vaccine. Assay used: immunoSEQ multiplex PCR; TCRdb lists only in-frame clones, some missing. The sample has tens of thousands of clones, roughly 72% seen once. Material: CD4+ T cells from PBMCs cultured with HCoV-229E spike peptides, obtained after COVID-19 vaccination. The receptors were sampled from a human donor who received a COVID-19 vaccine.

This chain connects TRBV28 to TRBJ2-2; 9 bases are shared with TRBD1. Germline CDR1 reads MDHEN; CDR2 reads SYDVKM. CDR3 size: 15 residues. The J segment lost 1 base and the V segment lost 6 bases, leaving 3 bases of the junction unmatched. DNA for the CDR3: TGTGCCAGCAGGGGACAGGGCCTGAACACCGGGGAGCTGTTTTTT. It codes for CASRGQGLNTGELFF.

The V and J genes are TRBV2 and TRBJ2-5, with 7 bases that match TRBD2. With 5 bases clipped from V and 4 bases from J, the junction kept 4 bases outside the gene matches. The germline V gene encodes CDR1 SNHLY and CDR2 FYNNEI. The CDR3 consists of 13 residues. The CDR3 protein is CASSIGGGETQYF. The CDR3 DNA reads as TGTGCCAGCAGTATCGGCGGGGGAGAGACCCAGTACTTC.

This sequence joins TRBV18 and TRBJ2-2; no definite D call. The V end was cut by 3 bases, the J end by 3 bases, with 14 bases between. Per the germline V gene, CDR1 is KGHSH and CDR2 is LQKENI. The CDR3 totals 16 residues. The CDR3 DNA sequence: TGTGCCAGCTCACCCCCCAATGGGCAACACACCGGGGAGCTGTTTTTT. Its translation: CASSPPNGQHTGELFF. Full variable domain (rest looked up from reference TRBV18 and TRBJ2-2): NAGVMQNPRHLVRRRGQEARLRCSPMKGHSHVYWYRQLPEEGLKFMVYLQKENIIDESGMPKERFSAEFPKEGPSILRIQQVVRGDSAAYFCASSPPNGQHTGELFFGEGSRLTVL.

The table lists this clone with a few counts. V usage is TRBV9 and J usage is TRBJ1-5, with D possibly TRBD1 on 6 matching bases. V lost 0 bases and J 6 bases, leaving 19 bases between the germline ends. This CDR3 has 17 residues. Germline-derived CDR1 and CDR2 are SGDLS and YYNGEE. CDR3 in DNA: TGTGCCAGCAGCGTAGGCTCGGGCATGGGGGGCGGTCAGCCCCAGCATTTT. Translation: CASSVGSGMGGGQPQHF.

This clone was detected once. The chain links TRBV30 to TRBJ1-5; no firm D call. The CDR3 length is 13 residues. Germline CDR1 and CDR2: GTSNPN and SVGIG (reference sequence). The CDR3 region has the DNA TGTGCATTTGGCCGGGATAGCAATCAGCCCCAGCATTTT. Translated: CAFGRDSNQPQHF.

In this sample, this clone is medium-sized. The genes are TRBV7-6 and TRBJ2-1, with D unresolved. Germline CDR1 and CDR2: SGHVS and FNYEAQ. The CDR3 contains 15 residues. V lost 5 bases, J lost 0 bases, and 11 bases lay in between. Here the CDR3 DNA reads TGTGCCAGCAGCCCTCGGTGGGCCTCCTACAATGAGCAGTTCTTC. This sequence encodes CASSPRWASYNEQFF.

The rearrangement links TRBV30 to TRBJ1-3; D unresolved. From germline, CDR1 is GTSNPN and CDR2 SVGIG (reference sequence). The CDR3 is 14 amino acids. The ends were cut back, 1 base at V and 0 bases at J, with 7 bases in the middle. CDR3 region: CAWSAWGSGNTIYF. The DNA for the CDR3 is TGTGCCTGGAGTGCTTGGGGCTCTGGAAACACCATATATTTT.

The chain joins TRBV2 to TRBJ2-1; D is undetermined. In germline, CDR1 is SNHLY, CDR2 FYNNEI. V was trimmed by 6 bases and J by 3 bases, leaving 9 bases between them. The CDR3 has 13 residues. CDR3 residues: CASRIQIYNEQFF. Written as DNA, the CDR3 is TGTGCCAGCAGAATACAGATCTACAATGAGCAGTTCTTC.

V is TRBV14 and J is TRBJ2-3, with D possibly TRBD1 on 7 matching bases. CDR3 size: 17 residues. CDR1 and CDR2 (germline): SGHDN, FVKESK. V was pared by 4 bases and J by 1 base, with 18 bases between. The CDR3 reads CASSRRIGGGGTDTQYF. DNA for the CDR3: TGTGCCAGCAGCCGCCGAATAGGAGGGGGCGGCACAGATACGCAGTATTTT.

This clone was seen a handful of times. CDR3 sequence reads: CASSSEPTGNYGYTF. CDR3 sequence (DNA): TGTGCCAGCAGCTCAGAACCCACAGGGAACTATGGCTACACCTTC. J is TRBJ1-2 and V is TRBV5-4; D is perhaps TRBD1 (6 bases). Germline V gene data show CDR1 as SGHNT and CDR2 as YYREEE (reference sequence). This CDR3 has 15 amino acids. Trimming removed 3 bases at V and 2 bases at J, with 14 bases between.

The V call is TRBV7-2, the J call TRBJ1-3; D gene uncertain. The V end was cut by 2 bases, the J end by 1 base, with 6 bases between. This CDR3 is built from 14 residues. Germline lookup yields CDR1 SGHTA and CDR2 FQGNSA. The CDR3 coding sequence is TGTGCCAGCAGCTTATCTGGATCTGGAAACACCATATATTTT. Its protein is CASSLSGSGNTIYF. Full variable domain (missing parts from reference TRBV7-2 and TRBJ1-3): GAGVSQSPSNKVTEKGKDVELRCDPISGHTALYWYRQSLGQGLEFLIYFQGNSAPDKSGLPSDRFSAERTGGSVSTLTIQRTQQEDSAVYLCASSLSGSGNTIYFGEGSWLTVV.

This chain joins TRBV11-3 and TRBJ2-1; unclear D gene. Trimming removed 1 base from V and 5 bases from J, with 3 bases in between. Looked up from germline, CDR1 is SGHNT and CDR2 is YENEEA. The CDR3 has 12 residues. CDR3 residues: CASSLGNNEQFF. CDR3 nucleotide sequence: TGTGCCAGCAGCTTAGGGAACAATGAGCAGTTCTTC.

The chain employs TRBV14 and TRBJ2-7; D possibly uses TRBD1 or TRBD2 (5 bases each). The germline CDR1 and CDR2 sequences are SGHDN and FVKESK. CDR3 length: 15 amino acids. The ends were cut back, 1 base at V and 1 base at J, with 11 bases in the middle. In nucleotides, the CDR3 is TGTGCCAGCAGCCAAGGTGCGTGGGGGTCCTACGAGCAGTACGTC. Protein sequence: CASSQGAWGSYEQYV.

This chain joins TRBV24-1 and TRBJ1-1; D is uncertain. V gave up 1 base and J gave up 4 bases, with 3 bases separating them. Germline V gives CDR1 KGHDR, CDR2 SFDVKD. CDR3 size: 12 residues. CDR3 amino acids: CATSDFGTEAFF. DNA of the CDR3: TGTGCCACCAGTGATTTCGGCACTGAAGCTTTCTTT.

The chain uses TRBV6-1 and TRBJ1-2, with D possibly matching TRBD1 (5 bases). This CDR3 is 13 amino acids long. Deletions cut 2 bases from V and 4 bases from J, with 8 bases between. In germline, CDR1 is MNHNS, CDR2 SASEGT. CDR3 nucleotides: TGTGCCAGCAGTGAACAGGGCCTCTATGGCTACACCTTC. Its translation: CASSEQGLYGYTF.

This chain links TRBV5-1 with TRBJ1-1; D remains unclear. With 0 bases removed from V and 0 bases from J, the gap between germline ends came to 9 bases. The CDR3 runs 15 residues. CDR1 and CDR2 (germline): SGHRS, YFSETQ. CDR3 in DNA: TGCGCCAGCAGCTTGGTCGCCGGATTGAACACTGAAGCTTTCTTT. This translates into CASSLVAGLNTEAFF.

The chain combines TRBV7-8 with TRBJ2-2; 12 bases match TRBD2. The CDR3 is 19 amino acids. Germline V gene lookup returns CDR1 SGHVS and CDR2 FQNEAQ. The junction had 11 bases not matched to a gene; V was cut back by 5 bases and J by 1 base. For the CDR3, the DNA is TGTGCCAGCAGCCTCTATTTAACTAGCGGGGGGTTGAACACCGGGGAGCTGTTTTTT. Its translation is CASSLYLTSGGLNTGELFF.

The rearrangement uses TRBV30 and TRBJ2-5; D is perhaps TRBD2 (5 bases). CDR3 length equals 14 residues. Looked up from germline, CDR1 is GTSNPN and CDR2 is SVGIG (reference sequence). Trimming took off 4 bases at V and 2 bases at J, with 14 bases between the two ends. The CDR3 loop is CAWTLGRRQETQYF. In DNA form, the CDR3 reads TGTGCCTGGACCTTAGGCCGGAGGCAAGAGACCCAGTACTTC.

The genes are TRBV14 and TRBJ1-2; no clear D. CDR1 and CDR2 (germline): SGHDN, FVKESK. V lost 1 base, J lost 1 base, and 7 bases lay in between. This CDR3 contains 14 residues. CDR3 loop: CASSQVDRNYGYTF. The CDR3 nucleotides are TGTGCCAGCAGCCAAGTGGACCGTAACTATGGCTACACCTTC.

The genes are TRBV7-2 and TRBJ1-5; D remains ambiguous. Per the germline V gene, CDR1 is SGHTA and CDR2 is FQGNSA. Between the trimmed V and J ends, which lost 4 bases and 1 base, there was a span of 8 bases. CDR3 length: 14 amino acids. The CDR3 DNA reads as TGTGCCAGCAGCTCCCTCGGGAGCAATCAGCCCCAGCATTTT. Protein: CASSSLGSNQPQHF.

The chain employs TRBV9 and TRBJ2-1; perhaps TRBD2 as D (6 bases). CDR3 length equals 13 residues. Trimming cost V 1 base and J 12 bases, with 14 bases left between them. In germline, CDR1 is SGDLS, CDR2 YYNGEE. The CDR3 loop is CASSVTTSSRQFF. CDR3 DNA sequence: TGTGCCAGCAGCGTAACCACTAGCTCTCGGCAGTTCTTC.

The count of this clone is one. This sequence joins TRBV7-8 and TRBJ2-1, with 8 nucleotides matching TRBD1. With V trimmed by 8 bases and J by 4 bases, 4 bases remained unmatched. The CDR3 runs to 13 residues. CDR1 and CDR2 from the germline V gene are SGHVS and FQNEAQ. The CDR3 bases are TGTGCCAGCCGTCGGACAGGGTACAATGAGCAGTTCTTC. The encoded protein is CASRRTGYNEQFF.

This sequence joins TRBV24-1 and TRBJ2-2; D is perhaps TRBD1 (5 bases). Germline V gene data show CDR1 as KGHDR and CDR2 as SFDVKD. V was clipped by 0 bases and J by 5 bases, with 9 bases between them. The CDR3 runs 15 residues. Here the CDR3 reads CATSDLARETGELFF. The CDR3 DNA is TGTGCCACCAGTGATTTGGCCAGGGAAACCGGGGAGCTGTTTTTT.

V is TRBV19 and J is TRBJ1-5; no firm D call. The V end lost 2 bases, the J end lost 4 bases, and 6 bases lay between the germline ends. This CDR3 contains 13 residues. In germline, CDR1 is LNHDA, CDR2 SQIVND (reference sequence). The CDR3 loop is CASSILGNQPQHF. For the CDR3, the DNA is TGTGCCAGTAGTATACTGGGGAATCAGCCCCAGCATTTT. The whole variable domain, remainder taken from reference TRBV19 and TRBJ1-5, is DGGITQSPKYLFRKEGQNVTLSCEQNLNHDAMYWYRQDPGQGLRLIYYSQIVNDFQKGDIAEGYSVSREKKESFPLTVTSAQKNPTAFYLCASSILGNQPQHFGDGTRLSIL.

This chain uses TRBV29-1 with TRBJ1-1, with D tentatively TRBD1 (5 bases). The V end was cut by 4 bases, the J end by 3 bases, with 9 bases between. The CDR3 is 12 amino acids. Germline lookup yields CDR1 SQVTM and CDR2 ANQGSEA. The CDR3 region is CSVVDSHTEAFF. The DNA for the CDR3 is TGCAGCGTTGTCGACAGCCACACTGAAGCTTTCTTT.

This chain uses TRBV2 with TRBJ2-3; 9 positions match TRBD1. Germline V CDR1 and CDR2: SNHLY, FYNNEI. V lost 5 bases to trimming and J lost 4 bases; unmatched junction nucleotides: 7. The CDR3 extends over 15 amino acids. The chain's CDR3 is CASSSQGAEADTQYF. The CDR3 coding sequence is TGTGCCAGCAGTTCACAGGGGGCGGAGGCAGATACGCAGTATTTT. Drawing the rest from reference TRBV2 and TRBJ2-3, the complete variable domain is EPEVTQTPSHQVTQMGQEVILRCVPISNHLYFYWYRQILGQKVEFLVSFYNNEISEKSEIFDDQFSVERPDGSNFTLKIRSTKLEDSAMYFCASSSQGAEADTQYFGPGTRLTVL.

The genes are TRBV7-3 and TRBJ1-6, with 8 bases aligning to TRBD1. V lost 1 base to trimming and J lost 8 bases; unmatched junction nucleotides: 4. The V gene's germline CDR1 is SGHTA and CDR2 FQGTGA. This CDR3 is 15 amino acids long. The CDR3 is CASSLRQGADSPLHF. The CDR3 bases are TGTGCCAGCAGCTTAAGGCAGGGGGCGGATTCACCCCTCCACTTT.

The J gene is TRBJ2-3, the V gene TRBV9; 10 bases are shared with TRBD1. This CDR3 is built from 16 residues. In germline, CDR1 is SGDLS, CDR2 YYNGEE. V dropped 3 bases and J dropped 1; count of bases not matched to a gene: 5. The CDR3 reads CASSDRQGARTDTQYF. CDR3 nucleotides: TGTGCCAGCAGCGATCGACAGGGGGCGCGCACAGATACGCAGTATTTT.

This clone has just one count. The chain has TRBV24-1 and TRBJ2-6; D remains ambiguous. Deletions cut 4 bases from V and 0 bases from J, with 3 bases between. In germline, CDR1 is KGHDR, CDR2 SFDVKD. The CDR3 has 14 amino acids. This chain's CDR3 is CATSDDSGANVLTF. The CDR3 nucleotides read TGTGCCACCAGTGACGACTCTGGGGCCAACGTCCTGACTTTC.

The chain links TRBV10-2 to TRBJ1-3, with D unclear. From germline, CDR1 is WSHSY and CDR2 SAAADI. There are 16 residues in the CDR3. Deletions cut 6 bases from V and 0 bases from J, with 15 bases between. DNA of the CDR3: TGCGCCAGCAGAGTGACCGCCAGCGGCTCTGGAAACACCATATATTTT. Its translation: CASRVTASGSGNTIYF.